This TCR beta chain was obtained from a study of untreated major depressive disorder. Study observations and caveats: Compared with controls, depressed patients showed more TRBV05-01 (Vbeta 5.1) usage in CD4+ T cells.

This CDR3 spans 14 amino acids. Germline CDR1 SGHTA, CDR2 FQGNSA. Trimming took 5 bases from V and 2 from J, leaving 11 bases between them. Major depressive disorder by DSM-IV, Hamilton depression score of at least 18. Enrichment usually gave about 95% pure CD4+ T cells. About this clone itself: Its antigen is as yet unknown.

Method: immunoSEQ multiplex PCR; TCRdb's copy keeps in-frame clones and lacks some. The top ten hold approximately 0.6% of the sample, which has approximately 20,000 clones, 80% to 95% seen once. The chain joins TRBV7-2 to TRBJ2-3; D uncertain. This receptor was taken from a woman aged 40 to 55 with major depressive disorder. Sequencing used CD4+ T cells from PBMCs. The CDR3 DNA follows: TGTGCCAGCAGCCAGTTGAGAGACACAGATACGCAGTATTTT. Amino acids: CASSQLRDTDTQYF.